This TCR beta chain was observed in a study of HIV-infected patients and healthy controls. Alpha and beta constant-region primers primed reverse transcription of approximately 0.55 ug RNA. Each of the alpha and beta chains got its own library through chain-specific third strand synthesis with indices. MiXCR was run by TCRdb on the 5' RACE reads, yielding one entry per CDR3 protein. The sample comprises more than 4,000 distinct CDR3 sequences, roughly 20% of which are singletons, and 25% to 35% rests with the top ten. This clonotype is judged medium-sized. Its antigen remains unidentified. Follow-up blood was drawn about 14 weeks, roughly three months, after antiretroviral therapy began. No cell fractionation was done, so the repertoire covers all unsorted peripheral blood T cells. Donors lacked febrile or AIDS-related illness, tumors, and hepatitis B or C coinfection. The CDR3 is made up of 13 amino acids. Germline V CDR1 and CDR2: ENHRY, SYGVKD. V was shortened by 6 bases and J by 2 bases, with 9 bases between the two germline ends.

Study conclusions and caveats: HIV-associated CDR3 frequencies dropped significantly during therapy; CMV-associated ones, mostly rising, changed nonsignificantly. Unequal distinct sequence numbers between patients and controls complicated comparisons.

The input for sequencing was blood, taken during antiretroviral therapy. V and J are TRBV10-3 and TRBJ2-3; the D gene is possibly TRBD1 (5 bases). This TCR derives from an adult with HIV infection. In DNA form, the CDR3 reads TGTGCCATCAGGACAGATGACACAGATACGCAGTATTTT. Translated: CAIRTDDTDTQYF.